This T cell receptor (beta chain) is drawn from a study of control samples from healthy donors and cancer patients. Measured with immunoSEQ multiplex PCR; TCRdb has only the in-frame clones, and not every one. Of some 120,000 clones listed, around 96% are singletons. V was clipped by 2 bases and J by 4 bases, with 11 bases between them. This CDR3 is 14 amino acids long. CDR1 is MNHEY and CDR2 is SVGAGI in the germline V gene. The clonotype comes from a young man in good health. The V call is TRBV6-5, the J call TRBJ1-2, with a tentative D call TRBD1 (6 bases). The sample consisted of blood. CDR3 residues: CASSYEKGGYGYTF. CDR3 DNA: TGTGCCAGCAGTTACGAGAAAGGGGGCTATGGCTACACCTTC.